These 4 T cell receptor beta chains were sequenced from one sample in a study of CD8 T cells in ankylosing spondylitis. TCRdb used MiXCR to reprocess the 5' RACE reads, holding one entry per CDR3 protein. Of 250,000 to 350,000 distinct CDR3 sequences listed, about 19% are singletons. Sequences were obtained from blood, either unsorted or a sorted T cell fraction (not recorded which). The receptors stem from a male donor with ankylosing spondylitis or in good health (not recorded which).

This clonotype showed up just a few times. V gene TRBV12-3 or TRBV12-4 combines with J gene TRBJ1-5; D unresolved. The ends were cut back, 5 bases at V and 7 bases at J, with 6 bases in the middle. The CDR3 consists of 11 residues. The chain's CDR3 is CASSVGQPQHF. The CDR3 DNA is TGTGCCAGCAGTGTGGGCCAGCCCCAGCATTTT.

This clonotype was seen many times. The chain joins TRBV6-5 to TRBJ2-3; D is unresolved. CDR3 length: 14 amino acids. CDR1 and CDR2 (germline): MNHEY, SVGAGI. Between the trimmed V and J ends, which lost 1 base and 1 base, there was a span of 6 bases. CDR3 bases: TGTGCCAGCAGTTACTACAGAGGCACAGATACGCAGTATTTT. Translation: CASSYYRGTDTQYF.

This clonotype showed up many times. V is TRBV6-1 and J is TRBJ2-3; possible D gene TRBD2, 7 bases. The V gene lost 5 bases and the J gene lost 6 bases, with 15 bases spanning the gap. This CDR3 spans 14 amino acids. Per the germline V gene, CDR1 is MNHNS and CDR2 is SASEGT. CDR3 residues: CASSSRGADDTQYF. The CDR3 nucleotides are TGTGCCAGCAGTAGTCGGGGGGCCGATGATACGCAGTATTTT.

The chain recombines TRBV4-2 with TRBJ1-4, with a tentative D call TRBD1 (6 bases). V dropped 0 bases and J dropped 7 bases, with 9 bases sitting between them. The CDR3 length is 14 residues. Looked up from germline, CDR1 is LGHNA and CDR2 is YNFKEQ. CDR3 nucleotide sequence: TGTGCCAGCAGCCAAGATAGGGGGACTGAAAAACTGTTTTTT. Protein sequence: CASSQDRGTEKLFF.